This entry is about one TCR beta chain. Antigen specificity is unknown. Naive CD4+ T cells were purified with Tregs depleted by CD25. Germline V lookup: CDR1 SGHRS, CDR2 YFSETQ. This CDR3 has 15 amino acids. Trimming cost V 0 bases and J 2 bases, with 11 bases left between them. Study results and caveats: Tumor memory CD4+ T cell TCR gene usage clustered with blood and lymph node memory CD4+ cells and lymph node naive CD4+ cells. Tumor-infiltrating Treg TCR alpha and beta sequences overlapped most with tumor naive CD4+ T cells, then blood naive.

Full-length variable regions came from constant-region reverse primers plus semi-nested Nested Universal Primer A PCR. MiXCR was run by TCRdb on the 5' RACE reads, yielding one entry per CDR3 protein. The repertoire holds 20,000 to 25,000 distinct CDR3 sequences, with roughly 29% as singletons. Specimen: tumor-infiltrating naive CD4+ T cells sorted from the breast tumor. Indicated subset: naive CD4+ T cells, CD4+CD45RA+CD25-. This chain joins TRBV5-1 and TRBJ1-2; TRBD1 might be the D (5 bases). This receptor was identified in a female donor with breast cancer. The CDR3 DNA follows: TGCGCCAGCAGCTTGGCGGCAGGGACCAACTATGGCTACACCTTC. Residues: CASSLAAGTNYGYTF.